The T cell receptor (beta chain) under discussion was sequenced for a study of cytomegalovirus exposure and HLA in healthy donors. For this clone: The antigen remains unidentified.

Sequenced by immunoSEQ multiplex PCR; TCRdb stores in-frame clones only, minus some. The sample lists roughly 120,000 clones, 88% seen once, with around 1.4% in the top ten. The V end was cut by 5 bases, the J end by 1 base, with 8 bases between. This CDR3 contains 13 residues. CDR1 and CDR2 (germline): SNHLY, FYNNEI. Whole-study findings and limits: The study designated 150 to 200 TCR beta chains cytomegalovirus-associated.

The J gene is TRBJ2-5, the V gene TRBV2; D call uncertain. The receptor comes from a woman in her thirties in good health and CMV-seropositive. The sample comprised PBMCs. This CDR3 reads CASSPPGQETQYF. DNA for the CDR3: TGTGCCAGCAGTCCCCCGGGCCAAGAGACCCAGTACTTC.